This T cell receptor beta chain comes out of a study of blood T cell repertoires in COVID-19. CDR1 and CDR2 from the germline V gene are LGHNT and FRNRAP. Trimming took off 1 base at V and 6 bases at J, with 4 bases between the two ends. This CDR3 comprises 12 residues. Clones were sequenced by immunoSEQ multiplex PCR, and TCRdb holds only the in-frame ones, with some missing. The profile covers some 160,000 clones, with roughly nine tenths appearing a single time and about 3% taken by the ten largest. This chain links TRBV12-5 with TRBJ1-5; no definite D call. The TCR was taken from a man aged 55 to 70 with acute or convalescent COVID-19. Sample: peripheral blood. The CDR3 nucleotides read TGTGCTAGTGGTTTGGACGGTCAGCCCCAGCATTTT. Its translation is CASGLDGQPQHF.